A selection of T cell receptor beta chains follows, all from one sample in a study of blood T cell repertoires in COVID-19. The method was immunoSEQ multiplex PCR; TCRdb's version includes in-frame clones alone and lacks a portion of them. This table has 200,000 to 250,000 clones, less than 85% appearing once. Input material: peripheral blood. The receptors come from an elderly woman with acute or convalescent COVID-19. The CDR3 runs from the conserved cysteine through the conserved F or W. A D gene is named only where the DNA matches it firmly.

- TRBJ2-7 TRBV6-6 TGTGCCAGCAGTTACGCTCCCGGACCGGGATACGAGCAGTACTTC CASSYAPGPGYEQYF
- TRBJ1-1 TRBV10-3 TGTGCCATCAGTGAACATTATGAAGCTTTCTTT CAISEHYEAFF
TRBD2 TRBJ2-1 TRBV5-1 TGCGCCAGCAGCTTGGGGGACTGGCGGGGGTTGGCCAATGAGCAGTTCTTC CASSLGDWRGLANEQFF
- TRBJ1-1 TRBV27 TGTGCCAGCTCTCGAATTCCGGGGAGGGTAAACACTGAAGCTTTCTTT CASSRIPGRVNTEAFF
- TRBJ2-7 TRBV6-2/TRBV6-3 TGTGCCAGCAGTTGGAGGGCAGGGTCCTACGAGCAGTACTTC CASSWRAGSYEQYF
TRBD2 TRBJ2-3 TRBV3-1/TRBV3-2 TGTGCCAGCAGCCAAGGACTAGCGGGGGGCGGAGATACGCAGTATTTT CASSQGLAGGGDTQYF
- TRBJ1-2 TRBV2 TGTGCCAGCAGAACAGGGTTAGACTATGGCTACACCTTC CASRTGLDYGYTF
- TRBJ1-4 TRBV3-1/TRBV3-2 TGTGCCAGCAGCCAAATGGGAGGGTTGGGACTGTTTTTT CASSQMGGLGLFF
- TRBJ1-2 TRBV19 TGTGCCAGTAGCCCCAACGCACAGGTTAACTATGGCTACACCTTC CASSPNAQVNYGYTF
- TRBJ2-5 TRBV3-1/TRBV3-2 TGTGCCAGCAGCCTACCCGAGACAATACAAGAGACCCAGTACTTC CASSLPETIQETQYF
- TRBJ1-1 TRBV6-1 TGTGCCAGCAGTGAATACGCAGGGGAAAACACTGAAGCTTTCTTT CASSEYAGENTEAFF
- TRBJ1-2 TRBV19 TGTGCGGTAGCTCCAACCTCTGCAGACAGGCTACATGGCTACACCTTC CAVAPTSADRLHGYTF
TRBD1 TRBJ2-6 TRBV29-1 TGCAGCGTTGGACTGGGGGACAGGGATCTGTCTGGGGCCAACGTCCTGACTTTC CSVGLGDRDLSGANVLTF
- TRBJ2-2 TRBV3-1/TRBV3-2 TGTGCCAGCAGCCAAGATCCCAGGACACAAAACACCGGGGAGCTGTTTTTT CASSQDPRTQNTGELFF
- TRBJ1-2 TRBV5-1 TGCGCCAGCAGCCTGGATAGGGGGACCAACTATGGCTACACCTTC CASSLDRGTNYGYTF
TRBD1 TRBJ1-1 TRBV5-1 TGCGCCAGCAGCCAACCGGGACAGTTGAACACTGAAGCTTTCTTT CASSQPGQLNTEAFF
TRBD1 TRBJ1-1 TRBV12-5 TGTGCTAGTGGCCCCCAGACAGGGAGAATTACTGAAGCTTTCTTT CASGPQTGRITEAFF